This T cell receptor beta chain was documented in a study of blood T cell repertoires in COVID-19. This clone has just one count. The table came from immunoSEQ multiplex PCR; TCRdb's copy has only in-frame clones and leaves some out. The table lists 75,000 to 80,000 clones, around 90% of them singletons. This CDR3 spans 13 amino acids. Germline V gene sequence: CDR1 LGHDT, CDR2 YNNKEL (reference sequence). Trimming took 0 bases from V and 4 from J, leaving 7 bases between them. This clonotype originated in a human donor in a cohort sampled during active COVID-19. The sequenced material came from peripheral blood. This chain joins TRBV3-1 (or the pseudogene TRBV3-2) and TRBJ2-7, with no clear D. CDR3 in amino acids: CASSQDPPYEQYF. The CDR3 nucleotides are TGTGCCAGCAGCCAAGATCCCCCGTACGAGCAGTACTTC.